The entry that follows covers one T cell receptor (beta chain) sequence. These data are taken from a study of PD-L1 blockade in urothelial cancer. This CDR3 comprises 20 residues. V dropped 8 bases and J dropped 0 bases, with 29 bases sitting between them. The germline V gene encodes CDR1 MDHEN and CDR2 SYDVKM. Every PCR got spiked synthetic TCR analog templates. The data were produced by immunoSEQ multiplex PCR, yet TCRdb's version contains in-frame clones alone and is incomplete. The table lists tens of thousands of clones, less than 95% of them singletons. Time point specified: peripheral blood 6 weeks after treatment start.

The source is a woman older than 75 with urothelial cancer. The material was PBMCs, obtained around atezolizumab (anti-PD-L1) treatment. The chain is built from TRBV28 and TRBJ1-5; D might be TRBD1 (6 bases). The CDR3 nucleotides read TGTGCCAGCTTCCCTAGCTGGACCCCTTGGACAGCTAATAGCAATCAGCCCCAGCATTTT. Translation gives CASFPSWTPWTANSNQPQHF.